This T cell receptor beta chain derives from a study of CD8 T cells in Susac syndrome. The RNA, about 0.45 to 1 ug, was put through reverse transcription using random hexamers. Coverage of TCR beta CDR3 amplification by immunoSEQ multiplex PCR extended to 54 Vbeta and 13 Jbeta. TCRdb independently ran MiXCR on the immunoSEQ multiplex PCR reads; one entry per CDR3 protein. The sample includes 100,000 to 150,000 distinct CDR3 sequences, about 94% seen only once; the top ten take 0.065% to 0.1%. From blood CD8+ and CD4+ T cells, the TCR beta chain was sequenced. Healthy donors matched for age and sex were used as controls. This TCR derives from a human donor in good health. Sequencing was carried out using CD4+ T cells from PBMCs.

Here the CDR3 DNA reads TGCAGCGTTGCTGTCCAGGTGGCTGGAAACACCATATATTTT. Its translation is CSVAVQVAGNTIYF. The chain recombines TRBV29-1 with TRBJ1-3, with D unresolved. Germline lookup yields CDR1 SQVTM and CDR2 ANQGSEA. There are 14 residues in the CDR3. Trimming took off 4 bases at V and 2 bases at J, with 12 bases between the two ends.